The 25 T cell receptor beta chains in this list originate from one sample, sequenced in a study of blood T cell repertoires in COVID-19. Clones were sequenced by immunoSEQ multiplex PCR, and TCRdb holds only the in-frame ones, with some missing. The table lists about 150,000 clones, more than 65% of them singletons, with more than 7.5% in the top ten. Sequencing input: peripheral blood. These receptors all come from a woman between 45 and 65 years old with acute or convalescent COVID-19.

The CDR3: CASSTREGGELFF. The CDR3 nucleotides read TGTGCCAGCAGCACCCGGGAGGGAGGGGAGCTGTTTTTT. The V call is TRBV11-3, the J call TRBJ2-2; 8 bases agree with TRBD2. V was clipped by 5 bases and J by 8 bases; unmatched bases: 4. CDR3 length: 13 amino acids. CDR1 is SGHNT, CDR2 YENEEA, per germline.

This chain joins TRBV5-1 and TRBJ2-5; a weak D match, TRBD2 (6 bases). Germline CDR1 and CDR2: SGHRS and YFSETQ. This CDR3 is built from 15 residues. Trimming removed 5 bases from V and 5 bases from J, with 19 bases in between. CDR3 in DNA: TGCGCCAGCAGGGGGGGATTGACCCTGGGGGAGACCCAGTACTTC. Translating gives CASRGGLTLGETQYF.

V gene TRBV5-6 combines with J gene TRBJ1-4; D ambiguous. The CDR3 has 15 amino acids. Trimming removed 0 bases at V and 7 bases at J, with 13 bases between. CDR1 and CDR2 from the germline V gene are SGHDT and YYEEEE. CDR3 protein: CASSLAGTDTEKLFF. Here the CDR3 DNA reads TGTGCCAGCAGCTTGGCAGGAACAGATACTGAAAAACTGTTTTTT. Full variable domain (missing parts from reference TRBV5-6 and TRBJ1-4): DAGVTQSPTHLIKTRGQQVTLRCSPKSGHDTVSWYQQALGQGPQFIFQYYEEEERQRGNFPDRFSGHQFPNYSSELNVNALLLGDSALYLCASSLAGTDTEKLFFGSGTQLSVL.

This rearrangement joins TRBV18 to TRBJ2-5; the match to TRBD1 covers 8 bases. This CDR3 region has 14 residues. V lost 4 bases, J lost 2 bases, and 3 bases stayed unmatched. CDR1 KGHSH and CDR2 LQKENI come from the germline V gene. The DNA for the CDR3 is TGTGCCAGCTCACAACGACAGGGGCAAGAGACCCAGTACTTC. Residues: CASSQRQGQETQYF.

The gene calls are TRBV5-1 and TRBJ2-3, with 15 positions matching TRBD2. V was clipped by 7 bases and J by 4 bases; unmatched bases: 4. Looked up from germline, CDR1 is SGHRS and CDR2 is YFSETQ. The CDR3 totals 15 residues. This CDR3 reads CASSRTSGGADTQYF. CDR3 coding DNA: TGCGCCAGCTCCAGGACTAGCGGGGGGGCAGATACGCAGTATTTT.

This clone was seen once. This chain connects TRBV4-3 to TRBJ1-6; no clear D. The germline V gene encodes CDR1 LGHNA and CDR2 YSLEER. Trimming stripped 5 bases from V and 2 bases from J, with 10 bases between. This CDR3 contains 15 residues. In DNA form, the CDR3 reads TGCGCCAGCAGCGGCGATCGGGCCTATAATTCACCCCTCCACTTT. Translating gives CASSGDRAYNSPLHF.

J is TRBJ2-5 and V is TRBV5-1; weak D call: TRBD2 (5 bases). Germline V gene lookup returns CDR1 SGHRS and CDR2 YFSETQ. This CDR3 is 15 amino acids long. The V end lost 7 bases, the J end lost 4 bases, and 20 bases lay between the germline ends. The chain's CDR3 is CASLPDLIERETQYF. In DNA form, the CDR3 reads TGCGCCAGCCTACCGGACTTGATAGAAAGAGAGACCCAGTACTTC.

The genes are TRBV9 and TRBJ1-5; D unclear. The V end was cut by 3 bases, the J end by 0 bases, with 7 bases between. Looked up from germline, CDR1 is SGDLS and CDR2 is YYNGEE. CDR3 length equals 14 residues. Here the CDR3 DNA reads TGTGCCAGCAGCGGGGCAAATAGCAATCAGCCCCAGCATTTT. It codes for CASSGANSNQPQHF.

The chain employs TRBV2 and TRBJ2-7; TRBD2 might be the D (5 bases). Germline CDR1 is SNHLY and CDR2 is FYNNEI. V gave up 4 bases and J gave up 6 bases, with 16 bases separating them. The length of the CDR3 is 14 residues. DNA of the CDR3: TGTGCCAGCAGTGTAAGCGGACGGTTCTCCGAGCAGTACTTC. Protein: CASSVSGRFSEQYF.

The gene calls are TRBV14 and TRBJ2-7; tentative D call: TRBD2 (5 bases). V lost 0 bases, J lost 3 bases, and 12 bases lay in between. Germline V CDR1 and CDR2: SGHDN, FVKESK. The CDR3 runs to 15 residues. The CDR3 nucleotides read TGTGCCAGCAGCCAAGATCGGGGAATAGTCTACGAGCAGTACTTC. Its translation: CASSQDRGIVYEQYF.

The V call is TRBV24-1, the J call TRBJ2-4; possibly TRBD1 for D (5 bases). The V gene's germline CDR1 is KGHDR and CDR2 SFDVKD. With 0 bases removed from V and 4 bases from J, the gap between germline ends came to 21 bases. There are 19 residues in the CDR3. DNA of the CDR3: TGTGCCACCAGTGATTTGCAAAAGGTCCCCGTGAGACAGAAAAACATTCAGTACTTC. This translates into CATSDLQKVPVRQKNIQYF.

The chain couples TRBV19 to TRBJ1-2; D call uncertain. Germline loops: CDR1 LNHDA, CDR2 SQIVND (reference sequence). The V and J ends lost 3 bases and 5 bases respectively, with 7 bases between them. CDR3 length: 12 residues. The CDR3 coding sequence is TGTGCCAGTAGTATGGAGGCGTATGGCTACACCTTC. Protein: CASSMEAYGYTF.

The V and J genes are TRBV4-3 and TRBJ2-2, with D maybe TRBD2 (7 bases). Trimming pared 0 bases from V and 4 bases from J, leaving 12 bases between. In germline, CDR1 is LGHNA, CDR2 YSLEER. The CDR3 length is 16 residues. CDR3 residues: CASSQEIGGGTGELFF. In DNA, the CDR3 is TGCGCCAGCAGCCAAGAAATAGGGGGGGGCACCGGGGAGCTGTTTTTT.

The chain couples TRBV3-1 (or the pseudogene TRBV3-2) to TRBJ2-3; 7 bases match TRBD1. V gave up 0 bases and J gave up 6 bases; unmatched junction bases: 12. The CDR3 runs to 17 residues. CDR1 is LGHDT and CDR2 is YNNKEL in the germline V gene (reference sequence). The CDR3 nucleotides are TGTGCCAGCAGCCAAGAAGGCAGGGGGATTTTTTCGGATACGCAGTATTTT. Its translation is CASSQEGRGIFSDTQYF.

The chain employs TRBV4-1 and TRBJ2-7; TRBD1 matches at 11 bases. Germline V gene sequence: CDR1 MGHRA, CDR2 YSYEKL. This CDR3 comprises 14 residues. V trimming: 1 base; J trimming: 8 bases; junction bases outside the gene matches: 4. The CDR3 nucleotides are TGCGCCAGCAGCCAAGGCGGGACAGGGGGGCAGCAGTACTTC. Protein: CASSQGGTGGQQYF.

This clone appeared a single time. The V call is TRBV27, the J call TRBJ2-7, with 7 nucleotides matching TRBD2. The CDR3 is 15 amino acids. V gave up 6 bases and J gave up 4 bases; unmatched junction bases: 12. CDR1 is MNHEY, CDR2 SMNVEV, per germline (reference sequence). CDR3 sequence: CASSPLGGGVYEQYF. The CDR3 coding sequence is TGTGCCAGCAGCCCCCTGGGCGGGGGAGTGTACGAGCAGTACTTC.

This clone was seen more than once but under ten times. The rearrangement uses TRBV5-5 and TRBJ2-7; 11 positions match TRBD2. Per germline, CDR1 SGHKS and CDR2 YYEKEE (reference sequence). The CDR3 has 17 amino acids. Trimming removed 0 bases from V and 3 bases from J; junction bases left unmatched: 8. The CDR3 is CASSLESSGGLLYEQYF. CDR3 DNA sequence: TGTGCCAGCAGCTTGGAATCTAGCGGGGGGCTACTCTACGAGCAGTACTTC.

The CDR3 spells CASSYLGQNNSPLHF. CDR3 nucleotide sequence: TGTGCCAGCAGTTACCTTGGACAGAATAATTCACCCCTCCACTTT. This chain uses TRBV6-5 with TRBJ1-6, with D perhaps matching TRBD1 (6 bases). CDR1 and CDR2 (germline): MNHEY, SVGAGI. The CDR3 contains 15 residues. V was cut by 2 bases and J by 5 bases, with 10 bases left in between.

The chain couples TRBV5-4 to TRBJ2-2; 9 positions match TRBD2. The CDR3 has 15 residues. V lost 4 bases to trimming and J lost 0 bases; unmatched junction nucleotides: 1. Per germline, CDR1 SGHNT and CDR2 YYREEE (reference sequence). Here the CDR3 reads CASSPSGTNTGELFF. The CDR3 region has the DNA TGTGCCAGCAGCCCTAGCGGGACGAACACCGGGGAGCTGTTTTTT.

The chain joins TRBV29-1 to TRBJ1-1; D is perhaps TRBD1 (6 bases). The V gene's germline CDR1 is SQVTM and CDR2 ANQGSEA. The CDR3 is 12 amino acids. Trimming removed 5 bases from V and 4 bases from J, with 11 bases in between. CDR3 region: CSVFTGSTEAFF. CDR3 DNA: TGCAGCGTTTTCACAGGGAGCACTGAAGCTTTCTTT.

The chain links TRBV9 to TRBJ1-1, with D perhaps matching TRBD1 (5 bases). Trimming shortened V by 0 bases and J by 4 bases, and 7 bases separated the two germline ends. This CDR3 comprises 13 residues. The germline CDR1 and CDR2 sequences are SGDLS and YYNGEE. This chain's CDR3 is CASSVAGSTEAFF. CDR3 DNA: TGTGCCAGCAGCGTAGCAGGGTCCACTGAAGCTTTCTTT. Together with reference TRBV9 and TRBJ1-1, the CDR3 gives the full variable domain: DSGVTQTPKHLITATGQRVTLRCSPRSGDLSVYWYQQSLDQGLQFLIQYYNGEERAKGNILERFSAQQFPDLHSELNLSSLELGDSALYFCASSVAGSTEAFFGQGTRLTVV.

The chain joins TRBV28 to TRBJ1-1, with D possibly TRBD1 on 6 matching bases. This CDR3 contains 12 residues. Germline CDR1 reads MDHEN; CDR2 reads SYDVKM. Trimming removed 7 bases at V and 10 bases at J, with 16 bases between. The CDR3 DNA reads as TGTGCCAGCACGGAACAGGGTCCGTCAGCTTTCTTT. As protein: CASTEQGPSAFF.

The chain employs TRBV6-5 and TRBJ1-5; TRBD1 matches 10 bases. Germline V gene sequence: CDR1 MNHEY, CDR2 SVGAGI. V lost 0 bases to trimming and J lost 10 bases; unmatched junction nucleotides: 6. CDR3 length: 15 amino acids. The CDR3 reads CASSYSTGTGAPQHF. CDR3 DNA: TGTGCCAGCAGTTACTCGACCGGGACAGGGGCACCCCAGCATTTT.

V and J are TRBV27 and TRBJ2-2; 8 bases are a match to TRBD2. The CDR3 covers 16 residues. With V trimmed by 5 bases and J by 5 bases, 10 bases remained unmatched. CDR1 MNHEY and CDR2 SMNVEV come from the germline V gene (reference sequence). This CDR3 reads CASSPGLASYTGELFF. Here the CDR3 DNA reads TGTGCCAGCAGTCCAGGACTAGCTTCTTATACCGGGGAGCTGTTTTTT.

The genes are TRBV2 and TRBJ2-7, with TRBD1 matching 7 bases. Germline V lookup: CDR1 SNHLY, CDR2 FYNNEI. V lost 1 base to trimming and J lost 3 bases; unmatched junction nucleotides: 9. The CDR3 spans 16 residues. The CDR3 sequence is CASSEGKTGLDYEQYF. DNA for the CDR3: TGTGCCAGCAGTGAAGGAAAGACAGGGTTGGACTACGAGCAGTACTTC.